This T cell receptor (beta chain) was recovered during a study of T cell repertoires in cytomegalovirus infection. The CDR3 consists of 17 residues. Between the trimmed V and J ends, which lost 5 bases and 0 bases, there was a span of 19 bases. Germline V gene sequence: CDR1 MNHEY, CDR2 SVGEGT. In this sample, this clonotype turned up a few times. Its cognate antigen is unknown. TCRdb used MiXCR to reprocess the reads, holding one entry per CDR3 protein. The table lists about 160,000 distinct CDR3 sequences, about a fifth of them singletons. The receptor was derived from a human donor in good health (CMV status not recorded). Some clones in this sample may be carry-over from other donors' samples. This sample comprised CD8+ T cells from cultured PBMCs, obtained from culture after CMV antigen stimulation. This chain uses TRBV6-2 or TRBV6-3 with TRBJ1-1; D may be TRBD1 (5 bases). The CDR3 DNA reads as TGTGCCAGCAGTCTTTATTCTGGGGGTAAGATGAACACTGAAGCTTTCTTT. Its protein is CASSLYSGGKMNTEAFF.